This T cell receptor (beta chain) was documented in a study of blood T cell repertoires in COVID-19. Study in general: Italy, Spain and the United States were the sources of the convalescent and acute COVID-19 samples.

V gave up 0 bases and J gave up 4 bases, with 6 bases separating them. There are 13 residues in the CDR3. Germline V CDR1 and CDR2: KGHSH, LQKENI. Profiling relied on immunoSEQ multiplex PCR, and the TCRdb table lists in-frame clones only, not all of them. The sample has about 400,000 clones; around 89% are singletons. The chain links TRBV18 to TRBJ2-5; D remains ambiguous. Sequenced sample: peripheral blood. The TCR was taken from a woman in her 30s with acute or convalescent COVID-19. The CDR3 DNA follows: TGTGCCAGCTCACCACCGGCACGAGAGACCCAGTACTTC. Translated: CASSPPARETQYF.